This T cell receptor (beta chain) derives from a study of blood T cell repertoires in COVID-19 (dated by TCRdb to about 2020). Context from the whole study: The collaborator samples originated in the United States, Italy and Spain and spanned the acute and convalescent phases of COVID-19. Where HLA class I and class II types were available, the types were taken from metadata supplied by the sample provider, not from assay-based typing. Deeply sampled blood TCRbeta repertoires from subjects exposed to, actively infected with, or recovered from COVID-19 were included in the dataset. The repertoires were made available in a free public database intended to serve as a resource for research on the immune response to SARS-CoV-2. Nearly every sample came with metadata listing a de-identified subject ID, COVID-19 status, age in years and sex. The material from the prospective study consisted of cDNA or gDNA derived from T cells, B-cell-depleted T cells, or PBMCs. Samples were obtained from the ongoing ImmuneRACE study (first 160 participants) and from about 1,300 subjects provided by 6 global collaborators.

This clone was counted only a few times. It has no known antigen specificity. Per-base qualities were not stored, and no clone one base away is much larger. Results and caveats for the whole study, not just this receptor: Clinical and demographic metadata were provided uncurated, with the amount varying by source and participant.

TCRbeta CDR3 regions were amplified from genomic DNA using the immunoSEQ Assay, a bias-controlled multiplex PCR. Per the source publication's procedure: The number of nucleated cells in each sample was estimated by amplification of reference gene primers within the assay. Sequence reads were collapsed and filtered to measure the absolute abundance of every unique TCRbeta CDR3 rearrangement. Productive Simpson clonality was computed per sample as the square root of Simpson's diversity index over productive rearrangements. TCRdb retrieved this table from immuneACCESS and kept in-frame rearrangements only. Not all clones are present; in checked studies, unresolved V genes account for under half, and no reason is known for the remainder. D and trimming come from the DNA, and the V and J calls and clone size come from that table. Counted in this sample were around 160,000 clones; about 81% of them appeared once. The ten largest clonotypes hold approximately 11% of the sample.

Trimming costs V 5 bases and J 4 bases, and their ends lie 9 bases apart. Via the germline V gene, CDR1 is SGHTA and CDR2 FQGNSA. The CDR3 runs 13 residues from the cysteine to the phenylalanine. Only the CDR3 portion is preserved as DNA: 39 bases, with reading frame beginning at the first base. Whole blood was collected in K2EDTA tubes by collaborating institutions according to the institutions' own protocols. For TCRbeta analysis, collaborator samples were shipped as frozen whole blood, as isolated PBMCs, or as DNA extracted from either sample type. This receptor was obtained from a human donor in a cohort sampled during active COVID-19. The sequenced sample consisted of peripheral blood. The rearrangement combines TRBV7-2 with TRBJ1-5; a tentative D call is TRBD1 (5 bases match). The DNA sequence is as follows: TGTGCCAGCAGCCCGACAGATAATCAGCCCCAGCATTTT. Its protein product is CASSPTDNQPQHF.